The 30 T cell receptor beta chains listed next were all sequenced from one sample in a study of blood T cell repertoires in COVID-19. The data were produced by immunoSEQ multiplex PCR, yet TCRdb's version contains in-frame clones alone and is incomplete. Among some 170,000 clones listed, roughly 88% were seen once. Specimen: PBMCs or T cells enriched from blood (not recorded which). These receptors originate from a man in his fifties or sixties who had recovered from COVID-19.

This rearrangement joins TRBV29-1 to TRBJ1-2; D call uncertain. V gave up 0 bases and J gave up 13 bases, with 12 bases separating them. CDR1 SQVTM and CDR2 ANQGSEA come from the germline V gene. This CDR3 contains 11 residues. The CDR3 nucleotides are TGCAGCGTTGAAGATTCTTCAGGATTCACCTTC. Residues: CSVEDSSGFTF.

The rearrangement uses TRBV13 and TRBJ1-1; D remains unclear. The length of the CDR3 is 15 residues. Germline values: CDR1 PRHDT, CDR2 FYEKMQ (reference sequence). The V end lost 5 bases, the J end lost 1 base, and 14 bases lay between the germline ends. The CDR3 bases are TGTGCCAGCAGCCTGACCCTCCGGGAGAACACTGAAGCTTTCTTT. Translating gives CASSLTLRENTEAFF.

This chain joins TRBV9 and TRBJ2-5, with TRBD2 as a possible D gene (6 bases). CDR3 length: 15 amino acids. Trimming left V 3 bases short and J 5 bases short, with 17 bases between. The germline V gene encodes CDR1 SGDLS and CDR2 YYNGEE. CDR3 loop: CASSGSQVAGETQYF. In DNA, the CDR3 is TGTGCCAGCAGCGGGTCTCAGGTTGCGGGGGAGACCCAGTACTTC.

The rearrangement uses TRBV19 and TRBJ2-5, with a tentative D call TRBD2 (6 bases). The CDR3 contains 14 residues. V was trimmed by 3 bases and J by 2 bases, leaving 10 bases between them. Germline loops: CDR1 LNHDA, CDR2 SQIVND (reference sequence). CDR3 in amino acids: CASSIRGKQETQYF. CDR3 coding DNA: TGTGCCAGTAGTATCCGGGGGAAACAAGAGACCCAGTACTTC.

There are many counts of this clone. The sample carries other DNA sequences with the same CDR3. The chain has TRBV19 and TRBJ2-1; TRBD2 is a possible D gene (7 bases). Germline CDR1 and CDR2: LNHDA and SQIVND (reference sequence). V shed 5 bases and J shed 0 bases, with 14 bases lying between them. This CDR3 has 16 amino acids. The CDR3 DNA follows: TGTGCCAGTAGTCTCCGCGGGGGCGACTCCTACAATGAGCAGTTCTTC. It yields the protein CASSLRGGDSYNEQFF.

The CDR3 DNA is TGTGCCAGCAGTGAAGCTCCGGGACAGTTCTACGAGCAGTACTTC. The encoded protein is CASSEAPGQFYEQYF. The chain uses TRBV6-1 and TRBJ2-7; 7 bases fit TRBD1. Trimming removed 0 bases from V and 3 bases from J; junction bases left unmatched: 5. The V gene's germline CDR1 is MNHNS and CDR2 SASEGT. CDR3 length: 15 residues.

The chain uses TRBV7-9 and TRBJ1-5, with TRBD1 matching over 8 bases. The CDR3 length is 13 residues. V lost 5 bases, J lost 6 bases, and 3 bases stayed unmatched. Germline values: CDR1 SEHNR, CDR2 FQNEAQ (reference sequence). Here the CDR3 reads CASSPTGVQPQHF. CDR3 bases: TGTGCCAGCAGCCCGACAGGGGTTCAGCCCCAGCATTTT.

The CDR3 protein is CASSPTGGDYSPLHF. The CDR3 region has the DNA TGCGCCAGCAGCCCGACAGGGGGCGATTATTCACCCCTCCACTTT. The J gene is TRBJ1-6, the V gene TRBV4-1; TRBD1 matches 10 bases. CDR3 length: 15 residues. CDR1 and CDR2 from the germline V gene are MGHRA and YSYEKL. Trimming removed 4 bases from V and 8 bases from J; junction bases left unmatched: 5.

In this sample, this clone turned up once. CDR3 region: CASSQDEISYGYTF. The CDR3 DNA sequence: TGCGCCAGCAGCCAAGATGAGATTTCCTATGGCTACACCTTC. The chain links TRBV4-1 to TRBJ1-2; D gene unclear. Trimming stripped 0 bases from V and 4 bases from J, with 9 bases between. Germline CDR1 reads MGHRA; CDR2 reads YSYEKL. The CDR3 sequence is 14 residues long.

This chain uses TRBV27 with TRBJ1-4; perhaps TRBD1 as D (6 bases). V was cut by 4 bases and J by 5 bases, with 14 bases left in between. The CDR3 consists of 15 residues. Germline assignment: CDR1 MNHEY and CDR2 SMNVEV (reference sequence). The DNA for the CDR3 is TGTGCCAGCAGTTCACAGGACAGACCGAATGAAAAACTGTTTTTT. Its protein is CASSSQDRPNEKLFF.

The V call is TRBV6-1, the J call TRBJ1-6; D not certain. The germline V and J ends were trimmed by 2 bases and 0 bases, with 11 bases remaining between them. Germline V gene data show CDR1 as MNHNS and CDR2 as SASEGT. The CDR3 contains 17 residues. The CDR3 DNA is TGTGCCAGCAGTGAAAGGGAAGGGAGCTCCTATAATTCACCCCTCCACTTT. Its protein product is CASSEREGSSYNSPLHF.

V gene TRBV18 combines with J gene TRBJ1-1; the D gene is possibly TRBD1 (5 bases). Trimming stripped 9 bases from V and 7 bases from J, with 15 bases between. CDR1 is KGHSH and CDR2 is LQKENI in the germline V gene. CDR3 size: 12 residues. The CDR3 sequence is CASSPLGVEAFF. The DNA of the CDR3 is TGTGCCAGTTCCCCTTTAGGGGTTGAAGCTTTCTTT.

The rearrangement joins TRBV5-6 to TRBJ2-7, with D possibly TRBD1 on 6 matching bases. Germline-derived CDR1 and CDR2 are SGHDT and YYEEEE. V shed 2 bases and J shed 3 bases, with 15 bases lying between them. The CDR3 runs 15 residues. CDR3 sequence: CASSLKPGAHYEQYF. In nucleotides, the CDR3 is TGTGCCAGCAGCTTAAAACCAGGGGCCCACTACGAGCAGTACTTC.

The V gene is TRBV7-9, the J gene TRBJ2-1, with D possibly matching TRBD2 (6 bases). V was cut by 8 bases and J by 4 bases, with 15 bases left in between. CDR1 is SEHNR and CDR2 is FQNEAQ in the germline V gene (reference sequence). This CDR3 has 14 residues. This chain's CDR3 is CASSWGGAYNEQFF. The CDR3 bases are TGTGCCAGCTCCTGGGGCGGGGCATACAATGAGCAGTTCTTC. The entire variable domain, with the rest obtained from reference TRBV7-9 and TRBJ2-1, is as follows: DTGVSQNPRHKITKRGQNVTFRCDPISEHNRLYWYRQTLGQGPEFLTYFQNEAQLEKSRLLSDRFSAERPKGSFSTLEIQRTEQGDSAMYLCASSWGGAYNEQFFGPGTRLTVL.

The V gene is TRBV28, the J gene TRBJ1-3, with D hard to call. Germline CDR1 is MDHEN and CDR2 is SYDVKM. The CDR3 has 14 residues. Trimming removed 6 bases from V and 0 bases from J, with 9 bases in between. CDR3 DNA sequence: TGTGCCAGCAGGGCGGGAAGCTCTGGAAACACCATATATTTT. It specifies CASRAGSSGNTIYF. Supplemented by reference TRBV28 and TRBJ1-3, the full variable domain reads DVKVTQSSRYLVKRTGEKVFLECVQDMDHENMFWYRQDPGLGLRLIYFSYDVKMKEKGDIPEGYSVSREKKERFSLILESASTNQTSMYLCASRAGSSGNTIYFGEGSWLTVV.

The chain joins TRBV9 to TRBJ1-2; TRBD1 is a possible D gene (5 bases). Trimming stripped 0 bases from V and 2 bases from J, with 23 bases between. CDR1 is SGDLS and CDR2 is YYNGEE in the germline V gene. CDR3 length: 19 residues. The DNA for the CDR3 is TGTGCCAGCAGCGTAGCTGTCGGGGACTCCCCCGAAAAAAACTATGGCTACACCTTC. Amino acids: CASSVAVGDSPEKNYGYTF. The full variable domain, completed using reference TRBV9 and TRBJ1-2, is DSGVTQTPKHLITATGQRVTLRCSPRSGDLSVYWYQQSLDQGLQFLIQYYNGEERAKGNILERFSAQQFPDLHSELNLSSLELGDSALYFCASSVAVGDSPEKNYGYTFGSGTRLTVV.

The chain recombines TRBV5-1 with TRBJ2-6, with 9 bases aligning to TRBD1. V lost 2 bases to trimming and J lost 3 bases; unmatched junction nucleotides: 9. CDR1 and CDR2 (germline): SGHRS, YFSETQ. This CDR3 region has 18 residues. Written as DNA, the CDR3 is TGCGCCAGCAGCTTAATGGAGGGACAGGGATTTGGGGCCAACGTCCTGACTTTC. Translation gives CASSLMEGQGFGANVLTF.

CDR3 sequence (DNA): TGCAGCGTTGAGCCGGGACTAGGAGATGAGCAGTTCTTC. Translation: CSVEPGLGDEQFF. The chain recombines TRBV29-1 with TRBJ2-1; 8 bases are shared with TRBD2. Germline-derived CDR1 and CDR2 are SQVTM and ANQGSEA. The length of the CDR3 is 13 residues. After removal of 3 bases from V and 8 bases from J, the junction contained 6 bases not matched to a gene.

The rearrangement joins TRBV6-4 to TRBJ1-5, with a possible D match to TRBD1 (5 bases). The germline V and J ends were trimmed by 6 bases and 0 bases, with 9 bases remaining between them. The germline V gene has CDR1 MRHNA and CDR2 SNTAGT. This CDR3 comprises 14 residues. The CDR3 DNA reads as TGTGCCAGCAGCAGACAGTATAGCAATCAGCCCCAGCATTTT. This encodes CASSRQYSNQPQHF.

The V call is TRBV19, the J call TRBJ1-1; no firm D call. V was shortened by 5 bases and J by 2 bases, with 12 bases between the two germline ends. This CDR3 spans 14 amino acids. Germline-derived CDR1 and CDR2 are LNHDA and SQIVND (reference sequence). CDR3 in DNA: TGTGCCAGTAGTCTGAGGGCATCAAACACTGAAGCTTTCTTT. Encoded protein: CASSLRASNTEAFF.

This chain connects TRBV30 to TRBJ1-3, with D unresolved. CDR3 length equals 15 residues. V was cut by 0 bases and J by 0 bases, with 9 bases left in between. The germline V gene has CDR1 GTSNPN and CDR2 SVGIG (reference sequence). The CDR3 bases are TGTGCCTGGAGTGTACTGAGAGGCTCTGGAAACACCATATATTTT. Amino acid sequence: CAWSVLRGSGNTIYF.

V gene TRBV10-2 combines with J gene TRBJ2-2, with 10 bases lining up with TRBD1. CDR1 is WSHSY and CDR2 is SAAADI in the germline V gene. The J segment lost 5 bases and the V segment lost 3 bases, leaving 6 bases of the junction unmatched. The CDR3 is 16 amino acids. CDR3 coding DNA: TGCGCCAGCAGTGACGCCGGGACAGGGGATACCGGGGAGCTGTTTTTT. Translating it yields CASSDAGTGDTGELFF.

The chain employs TRBV19 and TRBJ2-1; 11 nucleotides match TRBD2. The CDR3 contains 16 residues. Germline CDR1 LNHDA, CDR2 SQIVND (reference sequence). Germline trimming cut 0 bases from V and 7 bases from J; bases unmatched to any gene: 5. The CDR3 DNA follows: TGTGCCAGTAGTATAGATCGGCTAGCGGGGGGTAATGAGCAGTTCTTC. As protein: CASSIDRLAGGNEQFF.

V gene TRBV6-5 combines with J gene TRBJ1-1; no reliable D call. The CDR3 loop spans 14 amino acids. The V gene lost 7 bases and the J gene lost 1 base, with 13 bases spanning the gap. CDR1 MNHEY and CDR2 SVGAGI come from the germline V gene. In DNA, the CDR3 is TGTGCCAGCATCCGCGGGCGGCCGAACACTGAAGCTTTCTTT. This translates into CASIRGRPNTEAFF.

CDR3 in amino acids: CASSLIGASSPLHF. CDR3 bases: TGTGCCAGCAGTTTAATAGGGGCTAGTTCACCCCTCCACTTT. This chain links TRBV28 with TRBJ1-6; D perhaps matches TRBD1 (5 bases). From germline, CDR1 is MDHEN and CDR2 SYDVKM. Trimming took off 2 bases at V and 9 bases at J, with 11 bases between the two ends. The CDR3 loop spans 14 amino acids.

The sample holds one count of this clone. The chain is built from TRBV5-1 and TRBJ1-3; D unresolved. The CDR3 totals 15 residues. Germline CDR1 is SGHRS and CDR2 is YFSETQ. The V and J ends lost 0 bases and 0 bases respectively, with 7 bases between them. In nucleotides, the CDR3 is TGCGCCAGCAGCTTGGCGTCAGTCTCTGGAAACACCATATATTTT. Residues: CASSLASVSGNTIYF.

The chain joins TRBV18 to TRBJ2-1; 9 bases agree with TRBD1. This CDR3 is built from 15 residues. Germline assignment: CDR1 KGHSH and CDR2 LQKENI. With 2 bases clipped from V and 6 bases from J, the junction kept 5 bases outside the gene matches. DNA of the CDR3: TGTGCCAGCTCACCAGGGACAGGGAGGGTCAATGAGCAGTTCTTC. It specifies CASSPGTGRVNEQFF. Supplemented by reference TRBV18 and TRBJ2-1, the full variable domain reads NAGVMQNPRHLVRRRGQEARLRCSPMKGHSHVYWYRQLPEEGLKFMVYLQKENIIDESGMPKERFSAEFPKEGPSILRIQQVVRGDSAAYFCASSPGTGRVNEQFFGPGTRLTVL.

The chain links TRBV7-9 to TRBJ1-6; weak D call: TRBD1 (6 bases). The ends were cut back, 4 bases at V and 7 bases at J, with 14 bases in the middle. The CDR3 totals 15 residues. In germline, CDR1 is SEHNR, CDR2 FQNEAQ (reference sequence). The CDR3, as DNA: TGTGCCAGCAGCTCGCAGGGGTTTGGCAATTCACCCCTCCACTTT. Translating gives CASSSQGFGNSPLHF. Based on the CDR3 plus reference TRBV7-9 and TRBJ1-6, the full variable domain is DTGVSQNPRHKITKRGQNVTFRCDPISEHNRLYWYRQTLGQGPEFLTYFQNEAQLEKSRLLSDRFSAERPKGSFSTLEIQRTEQGDSAMYLCASSSQGFGNSPLHFGNGTRLTVT.

This clone was seen only once. The chain couples TRBV6-5 to TRBJ2-7, with D perhaps TRBD2 (6 bases). Per germline, CDR1 MNHEY and CDR2 SVGAGI. The CDR3 extends over 14 amino acids. V dropped 8 bases and J dropped 3 bases, with 17 bases sitting between them. CDR3 coding DNA: TGTGCCAGCGCCCCCACAGCGGGTCACTACGAGCAGTACTTC. Amino acids: CASAPTAGHYEQYF.

This sequence joins TRBV7-6 and TRBJ2-1, with D perhaps matching TRBD1 (7 bases). Germline V gene sequence: CDR1 SGHVS, CDR2 FNYEAQ. The CDR3 totals 18 residues. Trimming shortened V by 1 base and J by 0 bases, and 16 bases separated the two germline ends. CDR3 amino acids: CASSLDPGGLSSYNEQFF. DNA for the CDR3: TGTGCCAGCAGCTTAGACCCAGGGGGGCTATCCTCCTACAATGAGCAGTTCTTC.